One sample yielded the 27 T cell receptor beta chains listed below, sequenced in a study of blood T cell repertoires in COVID-19. Profiled with immunoSEQ multiplex PCR; TCRdb holds only in-frame clones, not every one. This table holds hundreds of thousands of clones, about 90% found once. The source material was peripheral blood. These receptor sequences come from a woman between 18 and 29 years old who had recovered from COVID-19.

The chain recombines TRBV7-9 with TRBJ2-2; 7 bases are a match to TRBD1. The trim removed 5 bases at V and 0 bases at J, leaving 6 bases unmatched. This CDR3 spans 16 amino acids. CDR1 and CDR2 from the germline V gene are SEHNR and FQNEAQ (reference sequence). Here the CDR3 DNA reads TGTGCCAGCAGCGCAACAGGGGTTACGAACACCGGGGAGCTGTTTTTT. Protein product: CASSATGVTNTGELFF. Complete variable domain (other parts from reference TRBV7-9 and TRBJ2-2): DTGVSQNPRHKITKRGQNVTFRCDPISEHNRLYWYRQTLGQGPEFLTYFQNEAQLEKSRLLSDRFSAERPKGSFSTLEIQRTEQGDSAMYLCASSATGVTNTGELFFGEGSRLTVL.

The gene calls are TRBV7-2 and TRBJ1-3, with 12 bases fitting TRBD1. Germline V lookup: CDR1 SGHTA, CDR2 FQGNSA. The CDR3 runs to 17 residues. V shed 5 bases, J shed 3 bases, and the junction held 8 bases outside the gene matches. The CDR3 is CASSPQGTGGYGNTIYF. The CDR3 DNA follows: TGTGCCAGCAGCCCACAAGGGACAGGGGGCTATGGAAACACCATATATTTT.

The genes are TRBV21-1 and TRBJ1-1; the table gives TRBD1 as D, unverified against the DNA. TRBV21-1 is deemed a pseudogene. There are 15 residues in the CDR3. CDR3 sequence (DNA): TGTGCCAGCAGCGCTGGGCCAGGAATGAACACTGAAGCTTTCTTT. It is translated as CASSAGPGMNTEAFF.

V and J are TRBV29-1 and TRBJ1-1; 7 nucleotides match TRBD1. V shed 3 bases, J shed 1 base, and the junction held 17 bases outside the gene matches. Germline loops: CDR1 SQVTM, CDR2 ANQGSEA. The CDR3 has 18 residues. In DNA, the CDR3 is TGCAGCGTTGACCTTCTGAAGGGGGCTGGCCTCGAGAACACTGAAGCTTTCTTT. Its protein product is CSVDLLKGAGLENTEAFF. The variable domain in full, with the rest retrieved from reference TRBV29-1 and TRBJ1-1, is SAVISQKPSRDICQRGTSLTIQCQVDSQVTMMFWYRQQPGQSLTLIATANQGSEATYESGFVIDKFPISRPNLTFSTLTVSNMSPEDSSIYLCSVDLLKGAGLENTEAFFGQGTRLTVV.

The V gene is TRBV30, the J gene TRBJ1-5; no firm D call. The CDR3 extends over 13 amino acids. Germline CDR1 reads GTSNPN; CDR2 reads SVGIG (reference sequence). V was clipped by 2 bases and J by 6 bases, with 11 bases between them. The DNA for the CDR3 is TGTGCCTGGAGTAGGGAGGGTGGTCAGCCCCAGCATTTT. This gives the protein CAWSREGGQPQHF.

This rearrangement joins TRBV30 to TRBJ2-3; 8 bases align to TRBD1. CDR1 is GTSNPN and CDR2 is SVGIG in the germline V gene (reference sequence). After removal of 7 bases from V and 1 base from J, the junction contained 4 bases not matched to a gene. The CDR3 loop spans 13 amino acids. The chain's CDR3 is CAYSTGGTDTQYF. Here the CDR3 DNA reads TGTGCCTACTCGACAGGGGGCACAGATACGCAGTATTTT.

This chain links TRBV9 with TRBJ1-1; D is possibly TRBD1 (5 bases). V was clipped by 4 bases and J by 1 base, with 11 bases between them. Per germline, CDR1 SGDLS and CDR2 YYNGEE. This CDR3 spans 14 amino acids. Here the CDR3 reads CASSPGVTNTEAFF. DNA of the CDR3: TGTGCCAGCAGCCCGGGGGTCACGAACACTGAAGCTTTCTTT.

This sequence joins TRBV11-3 and TRBJ2-1; D is ambiguous. V shed 1 base and J shed 11 bases, with 12 bases lying between them. This CDR3 is built from 13 residues. Germline lookup yields CDR1 SGHNT and CDR2 YENEEA. The CDR3 reads CASSLGALLKQFF. CDR3 in DNA: TGTGCCAGCAGCTTAGGGGCACTGCTAAAGCAGTTCTTC. The complete variable domain, with remaining parts taken from reference TRBV11-3 and TRBJ2-1, reads EAGVVQSPRYKIIEKKQPVAFWCNPISGHNTLYWYLQNLGQGPELLIRYENEEAVDDSQLPKDRFSAERLKGVDSTLKIQPAELGDSAVYLCASSLGALLKQFFGPGTRLTVL.

This clone was observed once. In nucleotides, the CDR3 is TGCACCAGCCTCCCGGGGACTGGGAGCGGGGAGCTGTTTTTT. Amino acid sequence: CTSLPGTGSGELFF. V is TRBV1 and J is TRBJ2-2; the DNA was not compared with TRBD2, the D call given in the table. TRBV1 is noted as a pseudogene. The CDR3 is 14 amino acids.

The V call is TRBV5-6, the J call TRBJ1-3, with a tentative D call TRBD1 (6 bases). V lost 0 bases, J lost 0 bases, and 13 bases lay in between. The germline V gene has CDR1 SGHDT and CDR2 YYEEEE. This CDR3 contains 17 residues. CDR3 nucleotide sequence: TGTGCCAGCAGCTTGGTGGGGGCATCCTACTCTGGAAACACCATATATTTT. Protein product: CASSLVGASYSGNTIYF.

The chain couples TRBV7-8 to TRBJ1-1, with D uncertain. Trimming stripped 5 bases from V and 2 bases from J, with 9 bases between. CDR3 size: 13 residues. From germline, CDR1 is SGHVS and CDR2 FQNEAQ. The CDR3 DNA reads as TGTGCCAGCAGCCCAGCTTCAAACACTGAAGCTTTCTTT. Its protein product is CASSPASNTEAFF.

The rearrangement uses TRBV6-2 or TRBV6-3 and TRBJ2-7; 10 nucleotides match TRBD2. This CDR3 is 16 amino acids long. J lost 4 bases, V lost 6 bases, and 12 bases had no gene match. Looked up from germline, CDR1 is MNHEY and CDR2 is SVGEGT. The CDR3 nucleotides are TGTGCCAGCAGCCAATCACTAGCGGGACCCTCATACGAGCAGTACGTC. It codes for CASSQSLAGPSYEQYV.

Regarding this clone: Other DNA sequences from this sample encode an identical CDR3 as well. The chain uses TRBV9 and TRBJ2-2; perhaps TRBD2 as D (6 bases). CDR3 length: 13 amino acids. V lost 0 bases to trimming and J lost 6 bases, with 6 bases between them. Germline V CDR1 and CDR2: SGDLS, YYNGEE. The CDR3 loop is CASSVGGAGELFF. CDR3 nucleotides: TGTGCCAGCAGCGTAGGGGGGGCCGGGGAGCTGTTTTTT.

The CDR3 coding sequence is TGTGCCAGCAGCCCACCCGACAGAAATGAGCAGTTCTTC. It codes for CASSPPDRNEQFF. The chain is built from TRBV5-6 and TRBJ2-1; D may be TRBD1 (5 bases). The CDR3 loop spans 13 amino acids. The ends were cut back, 4 bases at V and 7 bases at J, with 12 bases in the middle. Germline loops: CDR1 SGHDT, CDR2 YYEEEE.

V usage is TRBV19 and J usage is TRBJ1-5, with 10 bases matching TRBD1. V lost 3 bases to trimming and J lost 4 bases; unmatched junction nucleotides: 6. There are 16 residues in the CDR3. The germline V gene encodes CDR1 LNHDA and CDR2 SQIVND (reference sequence). This chain's CDR3 is CASSMGPDRGNQPQHF. The CDR3 nucleotides are TGTGCCAGTAGTATGGGGCCGGACAGGGGGAATCAGCCCCAGCATTTT.

The chain joins TRBV6-2 or TRBV6-3 to TRBJ2-1; 10 bases are a match to TRBD2. With 1 base clipped from V and 6 bases from J, the junction kept 3 bases outside the gene matches. The CDR3 extends over 15 amino acids. Germline CDR1 and CDR2: MNHEY and SVGEGT. Here the CDR3 reads CASSYLAGGGNEQFF. CDR3 nucleotide sequence: TGTGCCAGCAGTTACTTAGCGGGAGGAGGCAATGAGCAGTTCTTC.

The rearrangement links TRBV11-3 to TRBJ1-5; D is unclear. The CDR3 sequence is 15 residues long. Germline V gives CDR1 SGHNT, CDR2 YENEEA. The V end lost 7 bases, the J end lost 2 bases, and 15 bases lay between the germline ends. The CDR3 region is CASTSPQEGNQPQHF. In DNA, the CDR3 is TGTGCCAGCACCTCGCCCCAGGAGGGCAATCAGCCCCAGCATTTT.

The chain links TRBV18 to TRBJ1-1; weak D call: TRBD1 (5 bases). CDR3 length: 13 amino acids. The V end was cut by 4 bases, the J end by 2 bases, with 8 bases between. Germline V CDR1 and CDR2: KGHSH, LQKENI. The CDR3 sequence: CASSLQGNTEAFF. CDR3 DNA sequence: TGTGCCAGCTCACTTCAGGGCAACACTGAAGCTTTCTTT.

V is TRBV5-6 and J is TRBJ2-3; possibly TRBD2 for D (6 bases). Germline values: CDR1 SGHDT, CDR2 YYEEEE. The V end was cut by 4 bases, the J end by 3 bases, with 15 bases between. This CDR3 contains 15 residues. CDR3 bases: TGTGCCAGCAGCCCGGGACTCCCTCGTACAGATACGCAGTATTTT. Amino acids: CASSPGLPRTDTQYF.

The rearrangement links TRBV5-6 to TRBJ2-7; D is possibly TRBD1 (6 bases). The germline V gene encodes CDR1 SGHDT and CDR2 YYEEEE. CDR3 length: 14 residues. V was pared by 0 bases and J by 5 bases, with 12 bases between. CDR3 DNA: TGTGCCAGCAGCTTGGTGACAGGTTCGAACGAGCAGTACGTC. Its translation: CASSLVTGSNEQYV.

The chain uses TRBV7-9 and TRBJ1-2; weak D call: TRBD1 (6 bases). The germline V gene has CDR1 SEHNR and CDR2 FQNEAQ (reference sequence). V was shortened by 4 bases and J by 6 bases, with 12 bases between the two germline ends. This CDR3 is built from 13 residues. The CDR3 DNA is TGTGCCAGCAGCTCACAGGGTCCGGATGGCTACACCTTC. Its translation is CASSSQGPDGYTF.

This clone was seen once. This sequence joins TRBV4-3 and TRBJ2-3; 9 nucleotides line up with TRBD2. Losses at the gene ends were 1 base for V and 2 bases for J; bases not matched to a gene: 4. Germline lookup yields CDR1 LGHNA and CDR2 YSLEER. The CDR3 is 16 amino acids. The CDR3 here is CASSQGVAGDTDTQYF. The CDR3 nucleotides are TGCGCCAGCAGCCAAGGGGTAGCGGGAGACACAGATACGCAGTATTTT.

This chain connects TRBV19 to TRBJ1-5, with TRBD1 identical over 10 bases. J gave up 3 bases and V 7 bases, and 9 bases lay outside the gene matches. The CDR3 sequence is 16 residues long. Germline V gives CDR1 LNHDA, CDR2 SQIVND (reference sequence). In DNA, the CDR3 is TGTGCCAGTACCGATCGACAGGGGGCGATCAATCAGCCCCAGCATTTT. Residues: CASTDRQGAINQPQHF.

The rearrangement joins TRBV24-1 to TRBJ2-3; 14 nucleotides match TRBD2. Germline V gene data show CDR1 as KGHDR and CDR2 as SFDVKD. This CDR3 has 16 amino acids. V lost 4 bases and J lost 3; bases outside the gene matches: 2. CDR3 residues: CATSEGTSGSTDTQYF. DNA for the CDR3: TGTGCCACCAGTGAGGGGACTAGCGGGAGTACAGATACGCAGTATTTT.

V gene TRBV29-1 combines with J gene TRBJ2-2, with 9 bases aligning to TRBD1. With V trimmed by 4 bases and J by 0 bases, 0 bases remained unmatched. Germline values: CDR1 SQVTM, CDR2 ANQGSEA. This CDR3 is 14 amino acids long. The CDR3 DNA follows: TGCAGCGTTGGGACAGGGGCGAACACCGGGGAGCTGTTTTTT. Its protein is CSVGTGANTGELFF.

V usage is TRBV7-9 and J usage is TRBJ2-3; 8 bases agree with TRBD1. This CDR3 is built from 14 residues. The germline gives CDR1 SEHNR, CDR2 FQNEAQ (reference sequence). Unmatched junction bases numbered 2, after V lost 6 bases and J lost 0 bases. The DNA of the CDR3 is TGTGCCAGCAGATGGGACAGGAGCACAGATACGCAGTATTTT. Its protein is CASRWDRSTDTQYF.

The CDR3 region is CSVGTGISTDTQYF. DNA of the CDR3: TGCAGCGTGGGGACAGGGATCTCCACAGATACGCAGTATTTT. This chain connects TRBV29-1 to TRBJ2-3; 9 bases are shared with TRBD1. This CDR3 is built from 14 residues. The V and J ends lost 6 bases and 2 bases, in that order; junction bases with no gene match: 6. CDR1 SQVTM and CDR2 ANQGSEA come from the germline V gene.